The clone carrying this T cell receptor (beta chain) was recorded a few times. Its antigen is unknown. The entry originates in a study of response to subunit inactivated influenza vaccine. Whole-study findings and limits: New T cells are recruited in small numbers by each seasonal influenza vaccination, according to the authors' suggestion.

Each CDR3 protein gets one entry after TCRdb re-called the RT-PCR reads with MiXCR. The sample lists about 500,000 distinct CDR3 sequences, approximately 17% occurring once. The germline V gene has CDR1 MNHEY and CDR2 SMNVEV (reference sequence). The CDR3 runs to 14 residues. V lost 4 bases and J 0 bases, leaving 7 bases between the germline ends. This TCR was recovered from a man in his fifties or sixties who received an inactivated influenza vaccine. V gene TRBV27 combines with J gene TRBJ1-5; D is uncertain. The sequencing here drew on CD4+ T cells sorted from PBMCs, taken around 2 years after vaccination. This CDR3 reads CASSYLPSNQPQHF. Here the CDR3 DNA reads TGTGCCAGCAGTTATCTGCCTAGCAATCAGCCCCAGCATTTT.